A single sample is the source of the 24 T cell receptor beta chains below, sequenced in a study of T cells in Graves' hyperthyroidism and ophthalmopathy. Amplification of TCR beta CDR3 regions was performed using RNA transcripts as template. A first-round RT-PCR of the TCR CDR3 used the HTBI primer set. Each CDR3 protein is one row after TCRdb ran MiXCR on the multiplex PCR reads. The repertoire holds around 530,000 distinct CDR3 sequences, with over 15% as singletons. Sequencing was carried out using blood. The receptor set was obtained from a woman aged 18-35 years with Graves' ophthalmopathy.

This clonotype was counted ten times or more. This rearrangement joins TRBV29-1 to TRBJ1-1, with D perhaps TRBD1 (5 bases). This CDR3 has 14 residues. V lost 6 bases to trimming and J lost 0 bases, with 14 bases between them. From germline, CDR1 is SQVTM and CDR2 ANQGSEA. CDR3 amino acids: CSVDVEGLNTEAFF. The CDR3 bases are TGCAGCGTAGATGTTGAGGGGCTGAACACTGAAGCTTTCTTT.

This clonotype has more than one count but fewer than ten. The gene calls are TRBV20-1 and TRBJ2-2, with D perhaps being TRBD1 or TRBD2 (5 bases each). Trimming stripped 1 base from V and 6 bases from J, with 12 bases between. CDR1 and CDR2 from the germline V gene are DFQATT and SNEGSKA (reference sequence). CDR3 length: 14 residues. In nucleotides, the CDR3 is TGCAGTGCTAGAGGGTTCGGGACGGCCGGGGAGCTGTTTTTT. Translation: CSARGFGTAGELFF.

This clonotype has just a few counts. The chain couples TRBV20-1 to TRBJ1-6; TRBD1 is a possible D gene (5 bases). The length of the CDR3 is 15 residues. Trimming took off 0 bases at V and 5 bases at J, with 11 bases between the two ends. The germline V gene encodes CDR1 DFQATT and CDR2 SNEGSKA (reference sequence). DNA of the CDR3: TGCAGTGCTAGAGATGCAGGGACCGATAATTCACCCCTCCACTTT. Encoded protein: CSARDAGTDNSPLHF.

This clonotype was counted between two and nine times. The chain uses TRBV20-1 and TRBJ2-3; 13 bases match TRBD2. The V and J ends lost 4 bases and 1 base, in that order; junction bases with no gene match: 8. CDR3 length: 17 residues. CDR1 is DFQATT, CDR2 SNEGSKA, per germline (reference sequence). The CDR3 bases are TGCAGTGCTACCGGACTAGCGGGAGTTCTAGGCACAGATACGCAGTATTTT. As protein: CSATGLAGVLGTDTQYF.

The chain recombines TRBV6-5 with TRBJ1-4; D not certain. Trimming took 5 bases from V and 5 from J, leaving 6 bases between them. The CDR3 loop spans 12 amino acids. From germline, CDR1 is MNHEY and CDR2 SVGAGI. This CDR3 is CASSNGNEKLFF. CDR3 nucleotides: TGTGCCAGCAGTAACGGAAATGAAAAACTGTTTTTT.

The chain joins TRBV6-1 to TRBJ1-6; D possibly corresponds to TRBD1 (6 bases). CDR1 and CDR2 (germline): MNHNS, SASEGT. Trimming removed 5 bases at V and 9 bases at J, with 17 bases between. The CDR3 loop spans 15 amino acids. The CDR3 reads CASSKKIRGSSPLHF. The CDR3 nucleotides are TGTGCCAGCAGTAAAAAGATCAGGGGTAGTTCACCCCTCCACTTT.

The genes are TRBV28 and TRBJ1-5, with 10 bases identical to TRBD1. CDR1 is MDHEN and CDR2 is SYDVKM in the germline V gene. The CDR3 is 15 amino acids. Trimming took 5 bases from V and 3 from J; bases not matched to a gene: 4. The CDR3: CASSPGQGNNQPQHF. The CDR3 bases are TGTGCCAGCAGTCCGGGACAGGGGAACAATCAGCCCCAGCATTTT.

Regarding this clonotype: A much larger clone lies a single base off, so this may be a read error. The chain recombines TRBV5-6 with TRBJ2-3; 8 bases align to TRBD1. Germline V gives CDR1 SGHDT, CDR2 YYEEEE. The CDR3 has 14 amino acids. CDR3 coding DNA: TGTGCCAGCAGCTTCGACAAGGGGACAGGTACGCAGTATTTT. Translating gives CASSFDKGTGTQYF.

The table lists this clonotype with many counts. The chain couples TRBV5-1 to TRBJ2-7, with 7 nucleotides matching TRBD2. Germline CDR1 SGHRS, CDR2 YFSETQ. The CDR3 has 16 amino acids. The junction had 13 bases not matched to a gene; V was cut back by 4 bases and J by 3 bases. DNA for the CDR3: TGCGCCAGCAGCGCTTCCGGGACTACCGGGATCTACGAGCAGTACTTC. Amino acids: CASSASGTTGIYEQYF.

V is TRBV20-1 and J is TRBJ2-7; D is possibly TRBD1 (6 bases). Germline V CDR1 and CDR2: DFQATT, SNEGSKA (reference sequence). The CDR3 is 14 amino acids. V dropped 3 bases and J dropped 3 bases, with 15 bases sitting between them. As DNA, the CDR3 is TGCAGTGCTAGTTCCAGGGGCCAGTACTACGAGCAGTACTTC. Protein sequence: CSASSRGQYYEQYF.

This rearrangement joins TRBV12-3 or TRBV12-4 to TRBJ1-1; D gene unclear. V was pared by 3 bases and J by 1 base, with 12 bases between. The CDR3 runs 15 residues. For the CDR3, the DNA is TGTGCCAGCAGTTTGGGAGGCCAGTCGAACACTGAAGCTTTCTTT. Translation: CASSLGGQSNTEAFF.

This chain joins TRBV11-2 and TRBJ2-1; 10 nucleotides match TRBD2. V trimming: 8 bases; J trimming: 1 base; junction bases outside the gene matches: 8. CDR3 length equals 16 residues. The germline V gene encodes CDR1 SGHAT and CDR2 FQNNGV. The CDR3 region is CASGGAGGKSYNEQFF. DNA for the CDR3: TGTGCCAGCGGGGGAGCGGGAGGGAAATCCTACAATGAGCAGTTCTTC.

This clonotype was counted many times. The rearrangement joins TRBV2 to TRBJ2-4; D perhaps matches TRBD1 (6 bases). The V gene lost 10 bases and the J gene lost 7 bases, with 26 bases spanning the gap. This CDR3 has 16 amino acids. CDR1 and CDR2 (germline): SNHLY, FYNNEI. The chain's CDR3 is CATEVVAGPQGNIQYF. DNA of the CDR3: TGTGCCACCGAAGTGGTAGCAGGGCCCCAGGGGAACATTCAGTACTTC.

Many counts were recorded for this clonotype. V and J are TRBV7-3 and TRBJ2-1; either TRBD1 or TRBD2 may supply D (7 bases each). Trimming pared 3 bases from V and 0 bases from J, leaving 18 bases between. The CDR3 runs to 18 residues. Germline assignment: CDR1 SGHTA and CDR2 FQGTGA. The CDR3: CASSFYGGTVSSYNEQFF. The CDR3 DNA reads TGTGCCAGCAGCTTTTACGGGGGGACAGTGAGCTCCTACAATGAGCAGTTCTTC.

The chain couples TRBV6-7 to TRBJ1-5; TRBD1 aligns across 7 bases. TRBV6-7 belongs to the ORF category, with a function that is uncertain. J lost 2 bases, V lost 6 bases, and 16 bases had no gene match. The CDR3 is 18 amino acids. The CDR3 sequence is CASRPGQTIPLGNQPQHF. The CDR3 nucleotides are TGTGCCAGCAGACCGGGACAGACCATACCGCTCGGCAATCAGCCCCAGCATTTT.

This clonotype was found many times. This chain links TRBV5-1 with TRBJ2-1; 12 bases are a match to TRBD2. The CDR3 length is 19 residues. With V trimmed by 4 bases and J by 0 bases, 11 bases remained unmatched. CDR1 and CDR2 (germline): SGHRS, YFSETQ. The CDR3 DNA reads TGCGCCAGCAGCCCATCACTAGCGGGAGGCCCCAGCTCCTACAATGAGCAGTTCTTC. It is translated as CASSPSLAGGPSSYNEQFF.

This clonotype came up many times. CDR3: CASNTRGRGARDYGYTF. As DNA, the CDR3 is TGTGCCAGCAACACAAGAGGTCGGGGGGCGAGGGACTATGGCTACACCTTC. The gene calls are TRBV3-1 and TRBJ1-2; D possibly corresponds to TRBD1 (6 bases). Trimming took 7 bases from V and 3 from J, leaving 24 bases between them. Germline V gene sequence: CDR1 LGHDT, CDR2 YNNKEL (reference sequence). The CDR3 extends over 17 amino acids. The whole variable domain, remainder taken from reference TRBV3-1 and TRBJ1-2, is DTAVSQTPKYLVTQMGNDKSIKCEQNLGHDTMYWYKQDSKKFLKIMFSYNNKELIINETVPNRFSPKSPDKAHLNLHINSLELGDSAVYFCASNTRGRGARDYGYTFGSGTRLTVV.

This clonotype was recorded many times. The chain carries TRBV5-1 and TRBJ2-2; 8 nucleotides agree with TRBD1. V was clipped by 5 bases and J by 2 bases; unmatched bases: 8. CDR1 and CDR2 from the germline V gene are SGHRS and YFSETQ. This CDR3 is built from 16 residues. CDR3: CASRPAGQGNTGELFF. The CDR3 DNA is TGCGCCAGCAGGCCCGCCGGACAGGGAAACACCGGGGAGCTGTTTTTT.

This clonotype showed up just a few times. This chain uses TRBV4-1 with TRBJ1-5; D remains unclear. With 0 bases removed from V and 4 bases from J, the gap between germline ends came to 13 bases. CDR1 and CDR2 from the germline V gene are MGHRA and YSYEKL. The CDR3 consists of 16 residues. The CDR3 spells CASSQEPGRGNQPQHF. Written as DNA, the CDR3 is TGCGCCAGCAGCCAAGAGCCAGGCCGCGGGAATCAGCCCCAGCATTTT.

This clonotype was counted between two and nine times. The V gene is TRBV4-2, the J gene TRBJ1-2; no definite D call. V lost 0 bases, J lost 2 bases, and 7 bases lay in between. The germline V gene encodes CDR1 LGHNA and CDR2 YNFKEQ. This CDR3 region has 14 residues. CDR3 amino acids: CASSQDPANYGYTF. CDR3 in DNA: TGTGCCAGCAGCCAAGATCCAGCAAACTATGGCTACACCTTC.

This clonotype was observed at least ten times. This sequence joins TRBV18 and TRBJ2-1; D is undetermined. V shed 1 base and J shed 5 bases, with 9 bases lying between them. Germline V gives CDR1 KGHSH, CDR2 LQKENI. The CDR3 runs to 14 residues. CDR3 sequence reads: CASSPQQENNEQFF. CDR3 bases: TGTGCCAGCTCACCACAGCAGGAGAACAATGAGCAGTTCTTC.

This clonotype has only a few counts. This chain joins TRBV11-3 and TRBJ2-2, with D possibly being TRBD2 (5 bases). Germline CDR1 SGHNT, CDR2 YENEEA. The CDR3 totals 16 residues. V lost 2 bases to trimming and J lost 5 bases, with 15 bases between them. CDR3 sequence reads: CASSLSGFLGTGELFF. CDR3 nucleotides: TGTGCCAGCAGCTTAAGCGGCTTCCTCGGGACCGGGGAGCTGTTTTTT.

The rearrangement joins TRBV12-3 or TRBV12-4 to TRBJ2-1; no definite D call. Trimming pared 6 bases from V and 8 bases from J, leaving 11 bases between. The CDR3 is 12 residues long. The CDR3 nucleotides are TGTGCCAGCAGCCCACCTGTGTATGAGCAGTTCTTC. Translated, it gives CASSPPVYEQFF.

The sample holds many counts of this clonotype. The chain links TRBV7-2 to TRBJ1-6, with D possibly TRBD1 on 5 matching bases. V was clipped by 3 bases and J by 8 bases, with 8 bases between them. Germline V gene sequence: CDR1 SGHTA, CDR2 FQGNSA. This CDR3 spans 13 amino acids. CDR3 bases: TGTGCCAGCAGCTTGATGACAGATTCACCCCTCCACTTT. Translated: CASSLMTDSPLHF.